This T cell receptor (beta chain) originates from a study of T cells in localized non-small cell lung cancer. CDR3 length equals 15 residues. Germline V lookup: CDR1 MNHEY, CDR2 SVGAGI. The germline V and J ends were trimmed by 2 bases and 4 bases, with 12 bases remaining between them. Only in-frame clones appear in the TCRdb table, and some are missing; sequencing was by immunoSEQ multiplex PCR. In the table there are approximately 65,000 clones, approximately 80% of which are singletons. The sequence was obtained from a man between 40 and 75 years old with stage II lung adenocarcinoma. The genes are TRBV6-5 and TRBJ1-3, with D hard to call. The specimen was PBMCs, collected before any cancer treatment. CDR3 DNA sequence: TGTGCCAGCAGTTACCAAGTCACCCTCGGAAACACCATATATTTT. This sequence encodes CASSYQVTLGNTIYF.